These 18 T cell receptor beta chains originate from one sample sequenced in a study of cytomegalovirus exposure and HLA in healthy donors. PCR primers comprised 60 Vbeta and 13 Jbeta primers. Clones were read by immunoSEQ multiplex PCR, and TCRdb kept only the in-frame ones, dropping some. The sample records more than 90,000 clones, 81% being singletons. The sample was PBMCs. The receptors were gathered from a woman in her seventies in good health and CMV-seropositive.

The chain employs TRBV18 and TRBJ2-7, with TRBD1 matching over 9 bases. The CDR3 covers 15 residues. The trim removed 6 bases at V and 4 bases at J, leaving 10 bases unmatched. CDR1 KGHSH and CDR2 LQKENI come from the germline V gene. The DNA of the CDR3 is TGTGCCAGCTCCATGAGCCCGGACAGGGGTTACGAGCAGTACTTC. This translates into CASSMSPDRGYEQYF.

The chain carries TRBV2 and TRBJ1-3; D is possibly TRBD1 (6 bases). Germline CDR1 SNHLY, CDR2 FYNNEI. The CDR3 totals 15 residues. Deletions cut 6 bases from V and 5 bases from J, with 17 bases between. In DNA, the CDR3 is TGTGCCAGCAGAAGCCAGGGAGGGACAAGAAACACCATATATTTT. Its protein product is CASRSQGGTRNTIYF.

V gene TRBV15 combines with J gene TRBJ2-5; 11 bases line up with TRBD1. Germline CDR1 LNHNV, CDR2 YYDKDF (reference sequence). This CDR3 is built from 16 residues. The trim removed 0 bases at V and 5 bases at J, leaving 5 bases unmatched. The DNA for the CDR3 is TGTGCCACCAGCAGAGATAGGACAGGGGGCGAGGAGACCCAGTACTTC. Encoded protein: CATSRDRTGGEETQYF.

This clone was observed many times. The chain is built from TRBV5-4 and TRBJ2-3; 8 nucleotides line up with TRBD2. Germline CDR1 SGHNT, CDR2 YYREEE (reference sequence). The CDR3 spans 15 residues. V was clipped by 0 bases and J by 2 bases; unmatched bases: 2. The CDR3 region is CASSLASGYTDTQYF. CDR3 in DNA: TGTGCCAGCAGCTTGGCTAGCGGGTACACAGATACGCAGTATTTT.

The V call is TRBV12-5, the J call TRBJ2-5, with D maybe TRBD2 (5 bases). This CDR3 has 15 amino acids. Trimming removed 8 bases at V and 5 bases at J, with 21 bases between. Germline CDR1 and CDR2: LGHNT and FRNRAP. CDR3 region: CASSSLGGLVETQYF. In nucleotides, the CDR3 is TGTGCTAGTTCCTCTTTGGGCGGACTTGTGGAGACCCAGTACTTC. Using reference TRBV12-5 and TRBJ2-5 for the parts outside the CDR3, the full variable domain is DARVTQTPRHKVTEMGQEVTMRCQPILGHNTVFWYRQTMMQGLELLAYFRNRAPLDDSGMPKDRFSAEMPDATLATLKIQPSEPRDSAVYFCASSSLGGLVETQYFGPGTRLLVL.

The count of this clone is one. Here the CDR3 reads CASSQVLMGQGYTF. The DNA for the CDR3 is TGCGCCAGCAGCCAAGTACTGATGGGACAGGGCTACACCTTC. This chain uses TRBV4-3 with TRBJ1-2; 7 nucleotides align to TRBD1. This CDR3 is 14 amino acids long. CDR1 and CDR2 from the germline V gene are LGHNA and YSLEER. V gave up 1 base and J gave up 8 bases; unmatched junction bases: 7.

The genes are TRBV5-4 and TRBJ2-3; 14 bases are a match to TRBD2. This CDR3 comprises 15 residues. CDR1 and CDR2 from the germline V gene are SGHNT and YYREEE (reference sequence). Germline trimming cut 4 bases from V and 6 bases from J; bases unmatched to any gene: 4. The CDR3: CASSPGTSGSDTQYF. The CDR3 region has the DNA TGTGCCAGCAGCCCGGGGACTAGCGGGAGTGATACGCAGTATTTT.

This chain joins TRBV10-3 and TRBJ2-7; 9 nucleotides agree with TRBD1. Trimming took 2 bases from V and 6 from J; bases not matched to a gene: 11. The CDR3 totals 16 residues. The germline V gene has CDR1 ENHRY and CDR2 SYGVKD. For the CDR3, the DNA is TGTGCCATCAGTGAGCCCGACGGGACAGGGAACTCCGAGCAGTACTTC. This translates into CAISEPDGTGNSEQYF.

The chain is built from TRBV6-6 and TRBJ1-5, with D uncertain. Trimming stripped 9 bases from V and 3 bases from J, with 9 bases between. Germline V gene sequence: CDR1 MNHNY, CDR2 SVGAGI (reference sequence). This CDR3 contains 12 residues. As DNA, the CDR3 is TGTGCCAGTGCACAGCCCAATCAGCCCCAGCATTTT. Translation: CASAQPNQPQHF.

This clone was counted a single time. The chain recombines TRBV5-1 with TRBJ2-2, with TRBD2 identical over 8 bases. The CDR3 is 17 residues long. Germline V CDR1 and CDR2: SGHRS, YFSETQ. Trimming removed 0 bases from V and 6 bases from J; junction bases left unmatched: 10. The CDR3 coding sequence is TGCGCCAGCAGCTTGGCCAACCCGGGACTAGGGGCCGGGGAGCTGTTTTTT. Protein sequence: CASSLANPGLGAGELFF.

The sample holds a few counts of this clone. This chain joins TRBV28 and TRBJ2-7; no clear D gene. V was trimmed by 3 bases and J by 0 bases, leaving 9 bases between them. Germline lookup yields CDR1 MDHEN and CDR2 SYDVKM. The CDR3 runs 14 residues. This CDR3 reads CASSFGGNSYEQYF. CDR3 DNA: TGTGCCAGCAGTTTTGGTGGCAACTCCTACGAGCAGTACTTC.

This clone was picked up a small number of times. This chain links TRBV7-3 with TRBJ2-1; D is perhaps TRBD2 (5 bases). This CDR3 has 13 residues. Germline lookup yields CDR1 SGHTA and CDR2 FQGTGA. V dropped 1 base and J dropped 8 bases, with 9 bases sitting between them. CDR3 residues: CASSLMAGDEQFF. The DNA of the CDR3 is TGTGCCAGCAGCTTAATGGCCGGGGATGAGCAGTTCTTC.

The CDR3: CASYYLAGGVYEQFF. The CDR3 coding sequence is TGTGCCAGCTATTACCTAGCGGGAGGAGTTTATGAGCAGTTCTTC. The chain couples TRBV28 to TRBJ2-1; 11 nucleotides agree with TRBD2. The germline V gene encodes CDR1 MDHEN and CDR2 SYDVKM. This CDR3 spans 15 amino acids. V gave up 8 bases and J gave up 8 bases; unmatched junction bases: 11.

V is TRBV30 and J is TRBJ1-1; a weak D match, TRBD1 (6 bases). Per the germline V gene, CDR1 is GTSNPN and CDR2 is SVGIG (reference sequence). V was cut by 2 bases and J by 11 bases, with 27 bases left in between. CDR3 length: 16 amino acids. In DNA form, the CDR3 reads TGTGCCTGGAGTCCCATTAGTGGGACAATTCTGTCGGAGGCTTTCTTT. Translated: CAWSPISGTILSEAFF.

This clone was seen a few times. The chain employs TRBV6-5 and TRBJ2-1, with 10 bases fitting TRBD2. Germline values: CDR1 MNHEY, CDR2 SVGAGI. The CDR3 is made up of 12 amino acids. V dropped 5 bases and J dropped 13; count of bases not matched to a gene: 5. The CDR3 region has the DNA TGTGCCAGCAGTCCTAGCGGGAGTCAACAGTTCTTC. Encoded protein: CASSPSGSQQFF.

V is TRBV27 and J is TRBJ1-2; D remains unclear. Germline loops: CDR1 MNHEY, CDR2 SMNVEV (reference sequence). CDR3 size: 14 residues. Trimming pared 2 bases from V and 0 bases from J, leaving 7 bases between. This chain's CDR3 is CASSLEFSNYGYTF. The CDR3, as DNA: TGTGCCAGCAGTTTAGAGTTCTCTAACTATGGCTACACCTTC.

The rearrangement joins TRBV29-1 to TRBJ2-3, with D maybe TRBD1 (6 bases). Germline CDR1 and CDR2: SQVTM and ANQGSEA. The ends were cut back, 6 bases at V and 2 bases at J, with 12 bases in the middle. This CDR3 region has 13 residues. CDR3 bases: TGCAGCGTGTTGGACAGCCTCACAGATACGCAGTATTTT. Residues: CSVLDSLTDTQYF.

This chain joins TRBV19 and TRBJ1-2; D is undetermined. Germline assignment: CDR1 LNHDA and CDR2 SQIVND (reference sequence). This CDR3 region has 13 residues. The germline V and J ends were trimmed by 3 bases and 7 bases, with 12 bases remaining between them. The CDR3 DNA reads TGTGCCAGTAGTATCGATCCGCGGGGTGGCTACACCTTC. This encodes CASSIDPRGGYTF.